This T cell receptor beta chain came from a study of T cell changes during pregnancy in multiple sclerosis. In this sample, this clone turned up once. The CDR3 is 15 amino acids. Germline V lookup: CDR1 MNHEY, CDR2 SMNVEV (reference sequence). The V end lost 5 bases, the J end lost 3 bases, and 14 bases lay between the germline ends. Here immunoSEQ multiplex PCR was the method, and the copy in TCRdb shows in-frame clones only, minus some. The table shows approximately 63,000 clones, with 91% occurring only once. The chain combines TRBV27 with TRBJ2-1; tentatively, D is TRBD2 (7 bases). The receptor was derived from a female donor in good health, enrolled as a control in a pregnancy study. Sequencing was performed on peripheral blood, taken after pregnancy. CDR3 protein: CASSIGGGIYNEQFF. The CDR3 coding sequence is TGTGCCAGCAGTATAGGGGGGGGCATCTACAATGAGCAGTTCTTC.